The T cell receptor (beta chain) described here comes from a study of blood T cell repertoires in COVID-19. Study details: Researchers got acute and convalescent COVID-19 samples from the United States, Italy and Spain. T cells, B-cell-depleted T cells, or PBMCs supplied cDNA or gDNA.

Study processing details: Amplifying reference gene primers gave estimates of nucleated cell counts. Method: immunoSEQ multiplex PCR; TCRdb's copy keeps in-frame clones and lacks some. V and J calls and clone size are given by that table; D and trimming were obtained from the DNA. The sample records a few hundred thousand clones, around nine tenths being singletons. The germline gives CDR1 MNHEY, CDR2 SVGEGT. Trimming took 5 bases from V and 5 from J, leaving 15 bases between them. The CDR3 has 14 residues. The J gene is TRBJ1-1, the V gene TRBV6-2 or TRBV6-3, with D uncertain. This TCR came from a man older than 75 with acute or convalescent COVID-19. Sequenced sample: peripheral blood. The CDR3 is CASSMDGLLTEAFF. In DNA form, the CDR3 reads TGTGCCAGCAGTATGGACGGACTCTTGACTGAAGCTTTCTTT.